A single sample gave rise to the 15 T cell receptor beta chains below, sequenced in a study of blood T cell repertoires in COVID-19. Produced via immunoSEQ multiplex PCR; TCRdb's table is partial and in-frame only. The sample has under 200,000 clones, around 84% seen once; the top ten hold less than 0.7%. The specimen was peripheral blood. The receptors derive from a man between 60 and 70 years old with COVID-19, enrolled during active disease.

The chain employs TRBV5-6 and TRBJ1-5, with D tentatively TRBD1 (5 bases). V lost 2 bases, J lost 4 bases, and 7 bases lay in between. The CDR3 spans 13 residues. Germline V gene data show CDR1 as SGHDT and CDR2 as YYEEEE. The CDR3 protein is CASSLGVNQPQHF. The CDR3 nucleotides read TGTGCCAGCAGCTTAGGGGTGAATCAGCCCCAGCATTTT.

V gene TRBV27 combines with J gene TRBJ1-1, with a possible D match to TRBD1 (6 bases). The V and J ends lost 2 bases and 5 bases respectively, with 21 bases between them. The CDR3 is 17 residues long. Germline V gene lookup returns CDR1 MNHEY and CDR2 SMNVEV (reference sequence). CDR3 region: CASSLTPNRAMGTEAFF. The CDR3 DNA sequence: TGTGCCAGCAGTTTAACTCCCAACAGGGCCATGGGGACTGAAGCTTTCTTT.

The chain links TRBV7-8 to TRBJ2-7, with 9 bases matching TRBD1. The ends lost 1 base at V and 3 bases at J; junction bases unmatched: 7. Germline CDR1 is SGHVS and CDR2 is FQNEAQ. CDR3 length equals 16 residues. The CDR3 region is CASSLGRTGAIYEQYF. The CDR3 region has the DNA TGTGCCAGCAGCTTAGGAAGGACAGGGGCTATCTACGAGCAGTACTTC.

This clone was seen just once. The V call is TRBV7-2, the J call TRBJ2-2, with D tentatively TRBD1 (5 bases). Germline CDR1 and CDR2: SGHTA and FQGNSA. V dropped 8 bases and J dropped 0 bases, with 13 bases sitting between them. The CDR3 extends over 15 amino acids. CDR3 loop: CASPLDRTNTGELFF. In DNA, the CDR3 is TGTGCCAGCCCCCTCGACAGAACGAACACCGGGGAGCTGTTTTTT.

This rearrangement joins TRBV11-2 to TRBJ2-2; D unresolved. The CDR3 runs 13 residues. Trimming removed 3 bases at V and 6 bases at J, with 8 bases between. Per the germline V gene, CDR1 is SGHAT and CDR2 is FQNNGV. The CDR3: CASSFLNSGELFF. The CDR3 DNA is TGTGCCAGCAGCTTTCTTAACTCCGGGGAGCTGTTTTTT. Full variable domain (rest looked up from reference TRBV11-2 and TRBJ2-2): EAGVAQSPRYKIIEKRQSVAFWCNPISGHATLYWYQQILGQGPKLLIQFQNNGVVDDSQLPKDRFSAERLKGVDSTLKIQPAKLEDSAVYLCASSFLNSGELFFGEGSRLTVL.

CDR3 DNA sequence: TGTGCCAGCAGTTACCGGACTAGTAGTCACGGGGAGCTGTTTTTT. It encodes CASSYRTSSHGELFF. The chain has TRBV6-2 or TRBV6-3 and TRBJ2-2, with 7 bases identical to TRBD2. The germline CDR1 and CDR2 sequences are MNHEY and SVGEGT. The CDR3 covers 15 residues. The J segment lost 7 bases and the V segment lost 2 bases, leaving 7 bases of the junction unmatched.

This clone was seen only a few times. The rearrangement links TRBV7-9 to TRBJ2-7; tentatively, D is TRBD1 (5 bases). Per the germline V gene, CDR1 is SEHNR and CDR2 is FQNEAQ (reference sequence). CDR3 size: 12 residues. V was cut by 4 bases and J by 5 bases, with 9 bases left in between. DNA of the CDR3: TGTGCCAGCAGCTCCCAGGGTAACGAGCAGTACTTC. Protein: CASSSQGNEQYF. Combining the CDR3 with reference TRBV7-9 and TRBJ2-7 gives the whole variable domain DTGVSQNPRHKITKRGQNVTFRCDPISEHNRLYWYRQTLGQGPEFLTYFQNEAQLEKSRLLSDRFSAERPKGSFSTLEIQRTEQGDSAMYLCASSSQGNEQYFGPGTRLTVT.

The CDR3 loop is CASRTRLADRETQYF. For the CDR3, the DNA is TGTGCCAGCAGAACTCGACTAGCGGATAGGGAGACCCAGTACTTC. The V and J genes are TRBV7-2 and TRBJ2-5, with 9 bases aligning to TRBD2. The CDR3 spans 15 residues. Germline lookup yields CDR1 SGHTA and CDR2 FQGNSA. Germline trimming cut 6 bases from V and 5 bases from J; bases unmatched to any gene: 10.

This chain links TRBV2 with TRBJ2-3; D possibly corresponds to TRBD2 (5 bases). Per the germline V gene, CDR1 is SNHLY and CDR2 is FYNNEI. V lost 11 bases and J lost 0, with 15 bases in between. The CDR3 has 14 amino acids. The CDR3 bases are TGTGCCGGGGTGGTAGCGCAAAGCACAGATACGCAGTATTTT. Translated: CAGVVAQSTDTQYF. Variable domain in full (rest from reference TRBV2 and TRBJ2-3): EPEVTQTPSHQVTQMGQEVILRCVPISNHLYFYWYRQILGQKVEFLVSFYNNEISEKSEIFDDQFSVERPDGSNFTLKIRSTKLEDSAMYFCAGVVAQSTDTQYFGPGTRLTVL.

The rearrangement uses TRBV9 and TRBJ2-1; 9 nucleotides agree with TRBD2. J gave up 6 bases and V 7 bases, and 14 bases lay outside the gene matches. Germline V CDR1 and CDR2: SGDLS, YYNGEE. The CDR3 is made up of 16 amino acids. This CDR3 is CASSLAGFPSSNEQFF. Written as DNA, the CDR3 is TGTGCCAGCTCGCTAGCGGGGTTCCCGTCGAGCAATGAGCAGTTCTTC.

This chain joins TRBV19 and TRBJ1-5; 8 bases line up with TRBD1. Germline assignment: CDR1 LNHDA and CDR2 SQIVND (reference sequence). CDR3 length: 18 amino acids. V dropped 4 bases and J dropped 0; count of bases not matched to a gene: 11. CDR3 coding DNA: TGTGCCAGTAGTAACCCGGGACAGGCTACTAGTAGCAATCAGCCCCAGCATTTT. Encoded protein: CASSNPGQATSSNQPQHF.

The DNA for the CDR3 is TGTGCCAGCAGCCAACAGGGCTCTGGAAACACCATATATTTT. It encodes CASSQQGSGNTIYF. The chain links TRBV7-3 to TRBJ1-3; the D gene is possibly TRBD1 (6 bases). Between the trimmed V and J ends, which lost 5 bases and 0 bases, there was a span of 8 bases. CDR1 and CDR2 from the germline V gene are SGHTA and FQGTGA. The CDR3 totals 14 residues.

CDR3 loop: CASSPPGLAGGPGNEQFF. The CDR3 DNA follows: TGTGCCAGCTCACCACCGGGACTAGCGGGAGGGCCCGGGAATGAGCAGTTCTTC. The gene calls are TRBV18 and TRBJ2-1, with 16 bases identical to TRBD2. Trimming removed 0 bases from V and 7 bases from J; junction bases left unmatched: 6. The CDR3 consists of 18 residues. Germline V gene sequence: CDR1 KGHSH, CDR2 LQKENI.

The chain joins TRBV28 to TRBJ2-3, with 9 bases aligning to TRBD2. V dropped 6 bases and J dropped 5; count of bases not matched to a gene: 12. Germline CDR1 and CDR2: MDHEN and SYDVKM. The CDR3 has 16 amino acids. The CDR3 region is CASSLGGGGGGDTQYF. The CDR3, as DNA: TGTGCCAGCAGCCTCGGTGGCGGGGGGGGTGGAGATACGCAGTATTTT.

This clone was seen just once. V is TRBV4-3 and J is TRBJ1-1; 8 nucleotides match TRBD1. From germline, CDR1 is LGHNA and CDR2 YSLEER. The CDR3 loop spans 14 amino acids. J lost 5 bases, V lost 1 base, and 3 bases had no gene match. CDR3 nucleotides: TGCGCCAGCAGCCAAGGGACAGGGACTACTGAAGCTTTCTTT. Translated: CASSQGTGTTEAFF.